This T cell receptor (beta chain) was sequenced in a study of human T cells and chemical hapten exposure. Study conclusions and caveats: No change in TCRs above 1 in 1000 frequency was produced by DPC sensitization.

Losses at the gene ends were 0 bases for V and 5 bases for J; bases not matched to a gene: 4. The CDR3 has 16 amino acids. Germline CDR1 reads PRHDT; CDR2 reads FYEKMQ (reference sequence). Time point described: pre-sensitization, week 0. The treatment denotes: therapeutic diphenylcyclopropenone sensitization with weekly scalp DPC. Investigators collected blood before applying each patch test. Patients had alopecia, were aged 18 to 70, and were not pregnant. This clonotype was seen at least ten times. Its antigen is not known. Individual cDNA molecules (in the library) carried attached unique molecular identifiers. TCRdb itself ran the RACE reads through MiXCR, one entry per CDR3 protein. The repertoire holds 300,000 to 450,000 distinct CDR3 sequences, with 4.5% to 6% as singletons.

The sample in question was whole blood, obtained in connection with sensitization to the hapten diphenylcyclopropenone (DPC). This chain connects TRBV13 to TRBJ2-5; 12 positions agree with TRBD2. The TCR originated in a woman aged 45-59 years with alopecia areata. Some clones in this sample may be carry-over from other donors' samples. CDR3 region: CASSLGLAGGLETQYF. In DNA form, the CDR3 reads TGTGCCAGCAGCTTAGGACTAGCGGGGGGTCTGGAGACCCAGTACTTC.